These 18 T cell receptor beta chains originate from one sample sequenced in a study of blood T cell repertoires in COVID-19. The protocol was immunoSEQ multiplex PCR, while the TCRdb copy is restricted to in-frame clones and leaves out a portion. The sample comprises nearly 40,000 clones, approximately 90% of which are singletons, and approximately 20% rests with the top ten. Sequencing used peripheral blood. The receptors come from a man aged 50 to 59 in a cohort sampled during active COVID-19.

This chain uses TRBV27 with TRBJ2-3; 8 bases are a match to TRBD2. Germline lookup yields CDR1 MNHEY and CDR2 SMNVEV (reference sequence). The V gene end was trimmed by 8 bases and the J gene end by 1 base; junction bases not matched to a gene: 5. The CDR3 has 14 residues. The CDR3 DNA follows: TGTGCCAGCGCAACTAGCGGAGGCACAGATACGCAGTATTTT. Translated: CASATSGGTDTQYF.

The CDR3 region is CASPLRAGDSGANVLTF. The CDR3 DNA reads as TGTGCCAGCCCCCTTCGGGCAGGGGACTCTGGGGCCAACGTCCTGACTTTC. The rearrangement links TRBV7-8 to TRBJ2-6; D may be TRBD1 (6 bases). The CDR3 consists of 17 residues. Trimming removed 8 bases from V and 0 bases from J, with 17 bases in between. From germline, CDR1 is SGHVS and CDR2 FQNEAQ.

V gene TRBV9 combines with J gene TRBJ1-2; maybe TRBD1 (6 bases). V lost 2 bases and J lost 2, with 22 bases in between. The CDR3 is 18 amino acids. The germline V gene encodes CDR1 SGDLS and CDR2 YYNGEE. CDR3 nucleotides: TGTGCCAGCAGCGTTTCTGGGCAGGGGAAGGGGGGGAACTATGGCTACACCTTC. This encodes CASSVSGQGKGGNYGYTF.

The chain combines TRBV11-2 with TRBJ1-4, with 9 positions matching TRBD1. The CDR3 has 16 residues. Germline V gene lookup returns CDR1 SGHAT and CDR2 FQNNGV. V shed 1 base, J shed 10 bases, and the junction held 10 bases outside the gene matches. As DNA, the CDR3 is TGTGCCAGCAGCTTAGTGCCCGGACAGGGGATGGGAAAACTGTTTTTT. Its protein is CASSLVPGQGMGKLFF.

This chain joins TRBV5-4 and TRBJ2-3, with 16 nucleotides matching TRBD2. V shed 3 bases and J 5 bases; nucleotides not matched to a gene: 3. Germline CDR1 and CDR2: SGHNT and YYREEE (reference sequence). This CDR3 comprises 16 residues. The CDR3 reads CASSWGLAGGKDTQYF. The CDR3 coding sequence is TGTGCCAGCAGCTGGGGACTAGCGGGAGGGAAAGATACGCAGTATTTT. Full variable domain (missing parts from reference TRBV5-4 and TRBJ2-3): ETGVTQSPTHLIKTRGQQVTLRCSSQSGHNTVSWYQQALGQGPQFIFQYYREEENGRGNFPPRFSGLQFPNYSSELNVNALELDDSALYLCASSWGLAGGKDTQYFGPGTRLTVL.

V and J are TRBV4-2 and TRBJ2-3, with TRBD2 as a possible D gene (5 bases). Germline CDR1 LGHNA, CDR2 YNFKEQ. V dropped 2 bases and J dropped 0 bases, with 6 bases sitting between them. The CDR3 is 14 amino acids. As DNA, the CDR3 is TGTGCCAGCAGCCAACTAGCTAGCACAGATACGCAGTATTTT. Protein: CASSQLASTDTQYF.

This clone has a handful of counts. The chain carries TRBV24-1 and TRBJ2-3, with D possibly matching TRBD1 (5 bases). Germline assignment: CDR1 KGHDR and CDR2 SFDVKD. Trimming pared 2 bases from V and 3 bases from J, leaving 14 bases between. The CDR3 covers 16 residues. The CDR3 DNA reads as TGTGCCACCAGTGATTCTGACAGAGTTTCAACAGATACGCAGTATTTT. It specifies CATSDSDRVSTDTQYF.

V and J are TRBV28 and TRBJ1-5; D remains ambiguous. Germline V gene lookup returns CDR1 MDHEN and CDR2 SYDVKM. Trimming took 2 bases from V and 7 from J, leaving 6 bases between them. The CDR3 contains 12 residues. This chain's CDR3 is CASSLMRQPQHF. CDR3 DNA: TGTGCCAGCAGTTTAATGAGGCAGCCCCAGCATTTT.

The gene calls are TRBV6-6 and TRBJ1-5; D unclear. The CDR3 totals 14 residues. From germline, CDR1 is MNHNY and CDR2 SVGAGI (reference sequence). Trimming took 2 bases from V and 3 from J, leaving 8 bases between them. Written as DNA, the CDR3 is TGTGCCAGCAGTTACCGACAAGACAATCAGCCCCAGCATTTT. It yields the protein CASSYRQDNQPQHF.

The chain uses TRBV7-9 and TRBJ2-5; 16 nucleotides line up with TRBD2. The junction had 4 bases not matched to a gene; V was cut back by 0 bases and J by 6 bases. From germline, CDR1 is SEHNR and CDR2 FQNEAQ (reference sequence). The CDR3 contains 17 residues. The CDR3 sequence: CASSLAGTSGGAKTQYF. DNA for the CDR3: TGTGCCAGCAGCTTAGCCGGGACTAGCGGGGGGGCAAAGACCCAGTACTTC.

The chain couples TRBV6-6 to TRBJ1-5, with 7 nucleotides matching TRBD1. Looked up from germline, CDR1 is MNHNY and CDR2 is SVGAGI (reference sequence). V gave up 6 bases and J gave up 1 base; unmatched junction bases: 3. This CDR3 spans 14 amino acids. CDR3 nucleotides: TGTGCCAGCAGAGGGGACAGCAGCAATCAGCCCCAGCATTTT. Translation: CASRGDSSNQPQHF.

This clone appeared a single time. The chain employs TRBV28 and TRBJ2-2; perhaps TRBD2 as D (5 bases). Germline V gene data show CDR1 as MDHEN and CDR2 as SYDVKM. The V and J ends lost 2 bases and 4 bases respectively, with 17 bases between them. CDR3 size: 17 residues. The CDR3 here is CASSLEGEIQRTGELFF. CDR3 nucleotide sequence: TGTGCCAGCAGTTTAGAGGGAGAGATCCAGCGCACCGGGGAGCTGTTTTTT.

The CDR3 nucleotides are TGTGCCAGCAGTTTAGGAGCGTTTGGCTACACCTTC. The encoded protein is CASSLGAFGYTF. The chain uses TRBV6-2 or TRBV6-3 and TRBJ1-2; unclear D gene. In germline, CDR1 is MNHEY, CDR2 SVGEGT. Deletions cut 4 bases from V and 7 bases from J, with 10 bases between. This CDR3 is built from 12 residues.

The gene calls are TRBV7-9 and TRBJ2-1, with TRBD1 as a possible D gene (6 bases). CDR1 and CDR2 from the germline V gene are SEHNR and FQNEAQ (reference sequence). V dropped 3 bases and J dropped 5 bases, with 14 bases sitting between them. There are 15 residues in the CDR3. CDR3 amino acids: CASSLITGYDNEQFF. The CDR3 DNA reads TGTGCCAGCAGCTTGATCACAGGGTACGACAATGAGCAGTTCTTC.

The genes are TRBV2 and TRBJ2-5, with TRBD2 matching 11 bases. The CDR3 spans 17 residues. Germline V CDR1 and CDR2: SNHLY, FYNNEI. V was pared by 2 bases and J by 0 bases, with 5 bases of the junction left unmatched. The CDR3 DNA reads TGTGCCAGCAGTGAACAGACTAGCGGGACTGACCAAGAGACCCAGTACTTC. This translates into CASSEQTSGTDQETQYF.

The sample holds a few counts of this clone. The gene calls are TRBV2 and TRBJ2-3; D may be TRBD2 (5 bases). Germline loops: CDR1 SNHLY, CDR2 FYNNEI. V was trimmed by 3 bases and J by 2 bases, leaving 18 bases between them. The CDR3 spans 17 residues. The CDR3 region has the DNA TGTGCCAGCAGTGAGGGTGTAGCGAGCCGATTCACAGATACGCAGTATTTT. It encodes CASSEGVASRFTDTQYF.

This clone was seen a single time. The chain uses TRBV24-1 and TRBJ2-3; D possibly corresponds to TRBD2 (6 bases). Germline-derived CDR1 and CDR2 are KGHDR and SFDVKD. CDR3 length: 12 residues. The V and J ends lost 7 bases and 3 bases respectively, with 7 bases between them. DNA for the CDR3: TGTGCCACCAGGGGGGGTACAGATACGCAGTATTTT. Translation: CATRGGTDTQYF.

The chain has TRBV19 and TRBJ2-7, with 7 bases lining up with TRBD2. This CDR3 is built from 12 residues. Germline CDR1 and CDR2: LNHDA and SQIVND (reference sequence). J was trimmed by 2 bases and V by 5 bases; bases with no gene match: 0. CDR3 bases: TGTGCCAGTAGTGGGACTACCTACGAGCAGTACTTC. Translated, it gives CASSGTTYEQYF.